This T cell receptor beta chain appears in the sequencing data of a study of human T cells and chemical hapten exposure. Described time point: healthy volunteer bleed at 2 weeks. Total RNA was isolated from unfractionated whole blood. V trimming: 9 bases; J trimming: 2 bases; junction bases outside the gene matches: 8. The CDR3 is made up of 15 amino acids. Germline CDR1 and CDR2: MNHEY and SMNVEV (reference sequence). Per the original methods: With a range of roughly 23,224 to 690,600, the median per sample was around 96,000 TCRs. One entry per CDR3 protein, called by TCRdb with MiXCR from the RACE reads. TCRdb's processing, not the authors', yielded these V and J calls. The data show tens of thousands of distinct CDR3 sequences, with roughly 8.5% seen just once and approximately 2.9% held by the top ten. There are a few counts of this clonotype.

Specimen: whole blood. This clonotype was obtained from a female donor in good health. Some clones in this sample may be carry-over from other donors' samples. The chain employs TRBV27 and TRBJ2-3, with 10 nucleotides matching TRBD2. CDR3 coding DNA: TGTGCCAGTCACCGACTAGCGGGCGCCACAGATACGCAGTATTTT. Protein sequence: CASHRLAGATDTQYF.